A single sample is the source of the 24 T cell receptor beta chains below, sequenced in a study of CDR3 diversity in severe acne. A single record per CDR3 protein comes from TCRdb applying MiXCR to the PCR reads. The sample contains over 70,000 distinct CDR3 sequences, under 65% of which appear only once. Sequencing was performed on blood. The receptors stem from a male donor in good health, without acne.

This rearrangement joins TRBV20-1 to TRBJ2-1; TRBD1 aligns across 7 bases. Trimming at V came to 6 bases and at J to 2 bases, leaving 7 bases not matched to a gene. Germline values: CDR1 DFQATT, CDR2 SNEGSKA (reference sequence). The CDR3 is 14 amino acids. CDR3: CSAHDRDTYNEQFF. CDR3 nucleotide sequence: TGCAGTGCGCATGACAGGGACACCTACAATGAGCAGTTCTTC.

The J gene is TRBJ2-3, the V gene TRBV2; 10 bases line up with TRBD1. This CDR3 has 14 residues. Germline V gene lookup returns CDR1 SNHLY and CDR2 FYNNEI. V shed 7 bases and J 6 bases; nucleotides not matched to a gene: 7. The CDR3 spells CASTDRGQGDTQYF. DNA of the CDR3: TGTGCCAGCACAGACAGGGGGCAAGGGGATACGCAGTATTTT.

As for this clonotype: At one boundary the junction diverges from the germline segment, which might be a read error. The CDR3 loop reads CAISLNTGELFF. The CDR3 nucleotides are TGTGCCATCAGCTTGAACACCGGGGAGCTGTTCTTT. The chain employs TRBV10-3 and TRBJ2-2; the D gene is possibly TRBD2 (5 bases). The CDR3 covers 12 residues. The V gene's germline CDR1 is ENHRY and CDR2 SYGVKD.

Here the CDR3 reads CASSPTGTDNQPQHF. CDR3 bases: TGTGCCAGCAGTCCAACGGGGACAGATAATCAGCCCCAGCATTTT. This rearrangement joins TRBV12-3 or TRBV12-4 to TRBJ1-5; 7 bases agree with TRBD1. The length of the CDR3 is 15 residues. V lost 5 bases, J lost 4 bases, and 8 bases stayed unmatched.

In this sample, this clonotype turned up a few times. The genes are TRBV7-9 and TRBJ2-5; D is ambiguous. The V end lost 6 bases, the J end lost 3 bases, and 5 bases lay between the germline ends. Germline V gives CDR1 SEHNR, CDR2 FQNEAQ (reference sequence). This CDR3 contains 11 residues. For the CDR3, the DNA is TGTGCCAGCAGGGCAAAAGAGACCCAGTACTTC. Translating it yields CASRAKETQYF.

The chain couples TRBV7-9 to TRBJ2-2; D is possibly TRBD2 (6 bases). V was pared by 2 bases and J by 3 bases, with 10 bases between. The germline V gene has CDR1 SEHNR and CDR2 FQNEAQ (reference sequence). CDR3 length equals 15 residues. This CDR3 is CASSLSGEDTGELFF. Written as DNA, the CDR3 is TGTGCCAGCAGCTTATCTGGGGAGGACACCGGGGAGCTGTTTTTT.

J is TRBJ2-1 and V is TRBV7-6; the D is unclear. Looked up from germline, CDR1 is SGHVS and CDR2 is FNYEAQ. The CDR3 length is 16 residues. V was shortened by 0 bases and J by 3 bases, with 12 bases between the two germline ends. This chain's CDR3 is CASSLARDGIYNEQFF. For the CDR3, the DNA is TGTGCCAGCAGCTTAGCGCGAGACGGTATCTACAATGAGCAGTTCTTC.

The rearrangement joins TRBV7-9 to TRBJ1-5; D is possibly TRBD1 (6 bases). The CDR3 extends over 13 amino acids. Germline V lookup: CDR1 SEHNR, CDR2 FQNEAQ (reference sequence). Deletions cut 11 bases from V and 7 bases from J, with 18 bases between. The DNA of the CDR3 is TGTGCCGTACAAGGGGGGGTCACGCAGCCCCAGCATTTT. Residues: CAVQGGVTQPQHF.

The genes are TRBV7-9 and TRBJ2-7, with D possibly matching TRBD1 (6 bases). V lost 4 bases, J lost 3 bases, and 16 bases lay in between. CDR1 SEHNR and CDR2 FQNEAQ come from the germline V gene (reference sequence). The CDR3 runs 15 residues. CDR3 DNA: TGTGCCAGCAGCTCTCCCGGGACACTAAACTACGAGCAGTACTTC. Translation gives CASSSPGTLNYEQYF. The complete variable domain, with remaining parts taken from reference TRBV7-9 and TRBJ2-7, reads DTGVSQNPRHKITKRGQNVTFRCDPISEHNRLYWYRQTLGQGPEFLTYFQNEAQLEKSRLLSDRFSAERPKGSFSTLEIQRTEQGDSAMYLCASSSPGTLNYEQYFGPGTRLTVT.

This clonotype was detected only once. Mismatch with germline at one junction end may stem from a read error. The chain couples TRBV28 to TRBJ2-7; D gene unclear. The CDR3 contains 12 residues. Germline values: CDR1 MDHEN, CDR2 SYDVKM. The CDR3 sequence: CTSSTLPYEQYF. CDR3 DNA sequence: TGTACCAGCAGTACCCTCCCCTACGAGCAGTACTTC.

This chain links TRBV27 with TRBJ2-7, with D hard to call. V shed 2 bases and J shed 5 bases, with 13 bases lying between them. This CDR3 spans 14 amino acids. Germline V lookup: CDR1 MNHEY, CDR2 SMNVEV (reference sequence). This CDR3 is CASSLGPPANEQYF. CDR3 in DNA: TGTGCCAGCAGTTTAGGGCCGCCGGCGAACGAGCAGTACTTC.

V and J are TRBV9 and TRBJ1-5, with 9 bases matching TRBD1. The germline CDR1 and CDR2 sequences are SGDLS and YYNGEE. The CDR3 length is 15 residues. Losses at the gene ends were 7 bases for V and 7 bases for J; bases not matched to a gene: 12. In DNA, the CDR3 is TGTGCCAGCTCACCAGGGGGGACAGGGTACCAGCCCCAGCATTTT. This gives the protein CASSPGGTGYQPQHF.

This clonotype was detected only once. A read error may produce the germline difference seen at one junction end. The J gene is TRBJ2-7, the V gene TRBV10-3; TRBD2 matches 9 bases. The CDR3 totals 15 residues. Germline assignment: CDR1 ENHRY and CDR2 SYGVKD. The CDR3 bases are TGTGCCAGCAGTGAGGAAGCGGGAGGTTCCTACGAGCGGTACTTC. It translates to CASSEEAGGSYERYF.

This clonotype has more than one count but fewer than ten. The chain recombines TRBV2 with TRBJ2-7; 9 nucleotides line up with TRBD2. The germline CDR1 and CDR2 sequences are SNHLY and FYNNEI. Trimming took 6 bases from V and 5 from J; bases not matched to a gene: 8. This CDR3 spans 14 amino acids. Here the CDR3 reads CASRGVAGVHEQYF. The CDR3 region has the DNA TGTGCCAGCAGGGGGGTAGCGGGAGTACACGAGCAGTACTTC.

Note on this clonotype: A much larger clone sits a single nucleotide away, making a read error possible. The chain combines TRBV29-1 with TRBJ1-1; D call uncertain. Germline V gene data show CDR1 as SQVTM and CDR2 as ANQGSEA. CDR3 length: 13 residues. The CDR3 DNA follows: TGCGGCGTTGCCCCCGGAGGTAGCACTGAAGCTTTCTTT. Its protein is CGVAPGGSTEAFF.

This clonotype was seen a handful of times. This sequence joins TRBV2 and TRBJ1-5, with 8 bases identical to TRBD1. The germline V gene encodes CDR1 SNHLY and CDR2 FYNNEI. V lost 5 bases, J lost 3 bases, and 6 bases stayed unmatched. This CDR3 is built from 15 residues. The CDR3, as DNA: TGTGCCAGCAGTCTGGACAGGGATCCCAATCAGCCCCAGCATTTT. Translated: CASSLDRDPNQPQHF.

The rearrangement links TRBV9 to TRBJ1-5, with D possibly TRBD1 on 5 matching bases. The CDR3 spans 16 residues. Germline V CDR1 and CDR2: SGDLS, YYNGEE. V was trimmed by 0 bases and J by 3 bases, leaving 13 bases between them. Here the CDR3 reads CASSVDGGGNNQPQHF. CDR3 nucleotides: TGTGCCAGCAGCGTAGACGGGGGAGGGAACAATCAGCCCCAGCATTTT.

This clonotype was detected many times. The J gene is TRBJ1-1, the V gene TRBV5-1, with D perhaps matching TRBD1 (5 bases). CDR1 and CDR2 from the germline V gene are SGHRS and YFSETQ. Trimming stripped 3 bases from V and 1 base from J, with 10 bases between. The CDR3 sequence is 14 residues long. CDR3 bases: TGCGCCAGCAGCTCCGGGACGTCGAACACTGAAGCTTTCTTT. Protein sequence: CASSSGTSNTEAFF.

Notes on this clonotype: No conserved phenylalanine or tryptophan is present at the end of the CDR3, so a read error is the likely explanation. The DNA is left out, because the CDR3 cannot be placed on it with certainty; the CDR3 is given as TCRdb lists it. This chain joins TRBV7-9 and TRBJ2-5; the DNA was not used to check the table's D call, TRBD1. CDR1 and CDR2 from the germline V gene are SEHNR and FQNEAQ (reference sequence). The CDR3 region is 15 residues in length, termini included. The CDR3 is CASSLVGDHGYTFGS.

This clonotype was found a few times. V usage is TRBV19 and J usage is TRBJ1-2; unclear D gene. The V end was cut by 5 bases, the J end by 0 bases, with 7 bases between. The CDR3 runs to 13 residues. Germline V gene data show CDR1 as LNHDA and CDR2 as SQIVND (reference sequence). CDR3 nucleotides: TGTGCCAGTAGTCTGACAACTAACTATGGCTACACCTTC. This codes for CASSLTTNYGYTF.

The V and J genes are TRBV2 and TRBJ2-7; D is unclear. Trimming removed 5 bases at V and 3 bases at J, with 26 bases between. Per the germline V gene, CDR1 is SNHLY and CDR2 is FYNNEI. This CDR3 comprises 18 residues. CDR3 in DNA: TGTGCCAGCAGTTTCCAAGCTTTGACCACCACCTCACTCTACGAGCAGTACTTC. Translated, it gives CASSFQALTTTSLYEQYF.

The genes are TRBV24-1 and TRBJ1-2; 7 nucleotides line up with TRBD1. The junction had 1 base not matched to a gene; V was cut back by 3 bases and J by 4 bases. Germline CDR1 and CDR2: KGHDR and SFDVKD. CDR3 size: 13 residues. The CDR3 sequence is CATSDRDSYGYTF. CDR3 in DNA: TGTGCCACCAGTGATCGGGACAGCTATGGCTACACCTTC.

Comments on this clonotype: The junction departs from germline at one end; a sequencing error may be responsible. This chain links TRBV25-1 with TRBJ1-2; D possibly corresponds to TRBD1 (6 bases). The CDR3 consists of 14 residues. Germline assignment: CDR1 MGHDK and CDR2 SYGVNS. The CDR3 protein is CASSSRGGRYGYTF. The CDR3 DNA is TGTGCCAGCAGTTCCCGGGGGGGGCGCTATGGTTACACCTTC.

The chain uses TRBV7-9 and TRBJ1-2, with TRBD1 matching over 8 bases. With V trimmed by 5 bases and J by 1 base, 6 bases remained unmatched. This CDR3 comprises 15 residues. The germline V gene encodes CDR1 SEHNR and CDR2 FQNEAQ (reference sequence). For the CDR3, the DNA is TGTGCCAGCAGCCCCCAGGGGGCAGTTAACTATGGCTACACCTTC. This sequence encodes CASSPQGAVNYGYTF. The entire variable domain, with the rest obtained from reference TRBV7-9 and TRBJ1-2, is as follows: DTGVSQNPRHKITKRGQNVTFRCDPISEHNRLYWYRQTLGQGPEFLTYFQNEAQLEKSRLLSDRFSAERPKGSFSTLEIQRTEQGDSAMYLCASSPQGAVNYGYTFGSGTRLTVV.